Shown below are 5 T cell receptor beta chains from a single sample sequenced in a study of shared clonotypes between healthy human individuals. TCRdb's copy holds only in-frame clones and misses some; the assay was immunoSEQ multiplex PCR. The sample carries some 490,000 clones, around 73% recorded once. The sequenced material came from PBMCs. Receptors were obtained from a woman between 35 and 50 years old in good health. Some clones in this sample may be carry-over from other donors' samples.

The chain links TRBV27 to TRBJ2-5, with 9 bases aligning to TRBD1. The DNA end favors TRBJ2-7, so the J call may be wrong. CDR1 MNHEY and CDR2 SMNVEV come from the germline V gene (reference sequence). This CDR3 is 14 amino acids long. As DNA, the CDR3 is TGTGCCAGCAGAACCGGGACAGGGTTAACCGAGCAGTACTTC. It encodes CASRTGTGLTEQYF.

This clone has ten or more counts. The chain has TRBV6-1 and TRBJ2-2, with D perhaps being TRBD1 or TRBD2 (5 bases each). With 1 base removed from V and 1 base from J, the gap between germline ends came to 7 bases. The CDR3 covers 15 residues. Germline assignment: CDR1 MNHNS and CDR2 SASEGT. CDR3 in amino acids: CASSEVGENTGELFF. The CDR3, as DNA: TGTGCCAGCAGTGAAGTGGGGGAGAACACCGGGGAGCTGTTTTTT.

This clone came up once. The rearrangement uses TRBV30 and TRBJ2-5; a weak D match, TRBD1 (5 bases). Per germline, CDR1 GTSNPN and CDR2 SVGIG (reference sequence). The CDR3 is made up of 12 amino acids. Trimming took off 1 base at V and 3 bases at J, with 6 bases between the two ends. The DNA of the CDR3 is TGTGCCTGGAGTGCCAGGGAAGAGACCCAGTACTTC. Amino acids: CAWSAREETQYF.

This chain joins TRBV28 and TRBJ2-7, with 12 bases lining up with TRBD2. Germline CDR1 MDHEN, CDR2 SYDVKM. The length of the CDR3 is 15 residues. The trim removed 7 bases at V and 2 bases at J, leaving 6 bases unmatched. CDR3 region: CASIPSGRAAYEQYF. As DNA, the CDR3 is TGTGCCAGCATCCCTAGCGGGAGGGCCGCCTACGAGCAGTACTTC.

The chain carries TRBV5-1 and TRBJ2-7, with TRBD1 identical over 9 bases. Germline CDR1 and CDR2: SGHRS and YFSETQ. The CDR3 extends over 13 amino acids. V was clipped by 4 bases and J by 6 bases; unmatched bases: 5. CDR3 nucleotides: TGCGCCAGCAGCGGCGGACAGGGGCTCGAGCAGTACTTC. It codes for CASSGGQGLEQYF.